The following is a TCR beta chain sequence with its context. In the original workflow: Amplifying reference gene primers gave estimates of nucleated cell counts. Profiled with immunoSEQ multiplex PCR; TCRdb holds only in-frame clones, not every one. V and J calls and clone size are given by that table; D and trimming were obtained from the DNA. The profile shows 70,000 to 80,000 clones, roughly 87% of them singletons. The data were obtained in a study of blood T cell repertoires in COVID-19. Study details: The cDNA or gDNA used as material had been derived from T cells, B-cell-depleted T cells, or PBMCs.

The junction had 3 bases not matched to a gene; V was cut back by 6 bases and J by 4 bases. This CDR3 spans 13 amino acids. Germline V gene sequence: CDR1 SGHNT, CDR2 YENEEA. The sequenced sample consisted of peripheral blood. V gene TRBV11-3 combines with J gene TRBJ2-7; the match to TRBD2 covers 10 bases. The sequence derives from a man aged 50-59 years with acute or convalescent COVID-19. CDR3 residues: CASSASGSYEQYF. Here the CDR3 DNA reads TGTGCCAGCAGTGCTAGCGGGAGTTACGAGCAGTACTTC.